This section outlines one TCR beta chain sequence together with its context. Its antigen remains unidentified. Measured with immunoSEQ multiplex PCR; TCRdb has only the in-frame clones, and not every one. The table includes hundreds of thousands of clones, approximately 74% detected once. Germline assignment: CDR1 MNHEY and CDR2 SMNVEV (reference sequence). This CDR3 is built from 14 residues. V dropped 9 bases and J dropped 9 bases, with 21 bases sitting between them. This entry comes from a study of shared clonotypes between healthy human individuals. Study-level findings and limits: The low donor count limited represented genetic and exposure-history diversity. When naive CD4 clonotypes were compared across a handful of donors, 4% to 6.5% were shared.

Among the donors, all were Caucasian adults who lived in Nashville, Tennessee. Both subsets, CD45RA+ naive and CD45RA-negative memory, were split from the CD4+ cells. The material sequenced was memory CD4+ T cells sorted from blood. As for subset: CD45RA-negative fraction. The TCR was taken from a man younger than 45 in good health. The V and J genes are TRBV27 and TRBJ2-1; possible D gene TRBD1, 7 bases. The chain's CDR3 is CASPLRQGLPEQFF. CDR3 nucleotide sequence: TGTGCCAGTCCGCTTCGACAGGGACTGCCTGAGCAGTTCTTC.